This TCR beta chain was recovered during a study of blood T cell repertoires in COVID-19. Study overall: The origin of the acute and convalescent COVID-19 samples was the United States, Italy and Spain.

This CDR3 is built from 16 residues. V shed 3 bases and J 3 bases; nucleotides not matched to a gene: 8. Germline V CDR1 and CDR2: MNHEY, SVGEGT. Sequencing was performed with immunoSEQ multiplex PCR; in TCRdb, only in-frame clones are kept and a portion is missing. The sample holds 40,000 to 50,000 clones; just over 90% are singletons and the top ten take 5.1%. The sequence derives from a man between 65 and 85 years old with acute or convalescent COVID-19. The V and J genes are TRBV6-2 or TRBV6-3 and TRBJ2-3, with TRBD2 matching over 8 bases. Material for sequencing was peripheral blood. The CDR3: CASSYEIAGGTDTQYF. The CDR3 DNA reads TGTGCCAGCAGTTATGAGATTGCGGGGGGAACAGATACGCAGTATTTT.